The 20 T cell receptor beta chains reported below all come from one sample, sequenced in a study of Ad26.COV2.S vaccination and SARS-CoV-2 variants. The treatment: around 19 received Ad26.COV2.S at low or high dose, single or two shots; 5 received placebo; per-sample allocation not given. At day 63 after the first vaccine or placebo injection, samples were drawn. Some clones are missing from TCRdb's copy, which holds only in-frame ones; the method was immunoSEQ multiplex PCR. The sample includes over 400,000 clones, 75% to 90% of them seen just once. The input for sequencing was peripheral blood, taken in a trial of Ad26.COV2.S vaccine versus placebo. These receptor sequences come from a person between 18 and 65 years old who received the Ad26.COV2.S COVID-19 vaccine or a placebo.

J is TRBJ1-1 and V is TRBV5-1, with D perhaps matching TRBD1 (6 bases). The ends were cut back, 2 bases at V and 0 bases at J, with 23 bases in the middle. CDR1 and CDR2 from the germline V gene are SGHRS and YFSETQ. The CDR3 extends over 19 amino acids. The CDR3 reads CASSFVSRTDRFMNTEAFF. In nucleotides, the CDR3 is TGCGCCAGCAGCTTCGTTTCGAGGACAGATAGATTCATGAACACTGAAGCTTTCTTT. The full variable domain, completed using reference TRBV5-1 and TRBJ1-1, is KAGVTQTPRYLIKTRGQQVTLSCSPISGHRSVSWYQQTPGQGLQFLFEYFSETQRNKGNFPGRFSGRQFSNSRSEMNVSTLELGDSALYLCASSFVSRTDRFMNTEAFFGQGTRLTVV.

The chain is built from TRBV9 and TRBJ2-3; 10 positions agree with TRBD2. V trimming: 4 bases; J trimming: 0 bases; junction bases outside the gene matches: 8. The CDR3 covers 17 residues. Germline CDR1 reads SGDLS; CDR2 reads YYNGEE. CDR3 nucleotide sequence: TGTGCCAGCAGCCTAGCGGGGGCGGGGTCTAGCACAGATACGCAGTATTTT. The encoded protein is CASSLAGAGSSTDTQYF.

This chain connects TRBV7-2 to TRBJ1-3, with 9 positions matching TRBD1. V was pared by 4 bases and J by 4 bases, with 5 bases of the junction left unmatched. The length of the CDR3 is 15 residues. The germline CDR1 and CDR2 sequences are SGHTA and FQGNSA. CDR3 sequence reads: CASSYEQGAGNTIYF. The CDR3 nucleotides are TGTGCCAGCAGCTACGAACAGGGGGCAGGAAACACCATATATTTT.

This clone has just a few counts. The genes are TRBV20-1 and TRBJ2-1; D unresolved. Trimming left V 0 bases short and J 5 bases short, with 2 bases between. From germline, CDR1 is DFQATT and CDR2 SNEGSKA (reference sequence). The CDR3 is made up of 11 amino acids. The CDR3 sequence: CSARDDNEQFF. The CDR3 coding sequence is TGCAGTGCTAGAGACGACAATGAGCAGTTCTTC.

The chain carries TRBV27 and TRBJ1-6, with D hard to call. Trimming left V 5 bases short and J 7 bases short, with 15 bases between. The CDR3 has 15 residues. Germline V CDR1 and CDR2: MNHEY, SMNVEV (reference sequence). CDR3 in amino acids: CASSGRSGLNSPLHF. DNA of the CDR3: TGTGCCAGCAGTGGAAGGTCAGGACTCAATTCACCCCTCCACTTT.

This chain links TRBV18 with TRBJ1-1; a possible D gene is TRBD1 (6 bases). The CDR3 consists of 15 residues. The germline V gene encodes CDR1 KGHSH and CDR2 LQKENI. V dropped 5 bases and J dropped 0 bases, with 13 bases sitting between them. The DNA of the CDR3 is TGTGCCAGCTCAGCAACAGGGTCAATGAACACTGAAGCTTTCTTT. It translates to CASSATGSMNTEAFF.

The genes are TRBV7-9 and TRBJ1-6; tentative D call: TRBD1 (5 bases). CDR1 is SEHNR and CDR2 is FQNEAQ in the germline V gene (reference sequence). CDR3 length equals 17 residues. The V and J ends lost 2 bases and 0 bases respectively, with 11 bases between them. The CDR3 bases are TGTGCCAGCAGCTTAAAAGGGGAGAGCTCCTATAATTCACCCCTCCACTTT. As protein: CASSLKGESSYNSPLHF.

This clone showed up just once. The chain couples TRBV7-2 to TRBJ2-1; 7 positions agree with TRBD2. The germline V gene encodes CDR1 SGHTA and CDR2 FQGNSA. J lost 10 bases, V lost 5 bases, and 17 bases had no gene match. This CDR3 has 16 residues. For the CDR3, the DNA is TGTGCCAGCAGCCCCTTCGGGAGGCTAGCCGGGAGCGAGCAGTTCTTC. Protein sequence: CASSPFGRLAGSEQFF.

The chain couples TRBV29-1 to TRBJ1-1, with no clear D. Trimming stripped 0 bases from V and 8 bases from J, with 16 bases between. This CDR3 has 14 amino acids. The germline CDR1 and CDR2 sequences are SQVTM and ANQGSEA. The DNA for the CDR3 is TGCAGCGTTGAAGATCATGCGGGATCGACAGAAGCTTTCTTT. This codes for CSVEDHAGSTEAFF.

The chain links TRBV6-5 to TRBJ1-5; D gene uncertain. This CDR3 spans 11 amino acids. Per germline, CDR1 MNHEY and CDR2 SVGAGI. V lost 10 bases and J lost 6, with 10 bases in between. In nucleotides, the CDR3 is TGTGCCACCGGGGAGGGTCAGCCCCAGCATTTT. As protein: CATGEGQPQHF.

This sequence joins TRBV6-5 and TRBJ2-7; D not certain. Germline CDR1 and CDR2: MNHEY and SVGAGI. V was clipped by 8 bases and J by 3 bases, with 17 bases between them. The CDR3 loop spans 14 amino acids. The CDR3 is CASGPTPPIYEQYF. The DNA of the CDR3 is TGTGCCAGCGGTCCGACCCCACCGATCTACGAGCAGTACTTC.

The rearrangement uses TRBV5-1 and TRBJ2-1; the match to TRBD1 covers 11 bases. The CDR3 totals 15 residues. Germline CDR1 and CDR2: SGHRS and YFSETQ. With 6 bases clipped from V and 5 bases from J, the junction kept 7 bases outside the gene matches. CDR3 in amino acids: CASNRGQGENNEQFF. The CDR3 nucleotides are TGCGCCAGCAACCGGGGACAGGGGGAAAACAATGAGCAGTTCTTC.

The chain has TRBV7-6 and TRBJ2-1; TRBD1 agrees at 10 bases. The germline V gene has CDR1 SGHVS and CDR2 FNYEAQ. This CDR3 has 15 amino acids. V shed 5 bases, J shed 7 bases, and the junction held 8 bases outside the gene matches. Written as DNA, the CDR3 is TGTGCCAGCAGCACGCTCAGACAGGGGGCAAATGAGCAGTTCTTC. It encodes CASSTLRQGANEQFF. The full variable domain, rest sourced from reference TRBV7-6 and TRBJ2-1, is GAGVSQSPRYKVTKRGQDVALRCDPISGHVSLYWYRQALGQGPEFLTYFNYEAQQDKSGLPNDRFSAERPEGSISTLTIQRTEQRDSAMYRCASSTLRQGANEQFFGPGTRLTVL.

V is TRBV15 and J is TRBJ2-1; D might be TRBD1 or TRBD2, each matching 7 bases. Trimming took 1 base from V and 5 from J, leaving 18 bases between them. Germline-derived CDR1 and CDR2 are LNHNV and YYDKDF (reference sequence). The CDR3 has 17 residues. The DNA for the CDR3 is TGTGCCACCAGCAGAGGGGGGAGGGGACAGTCGGACAATGAGCAGTTCTTC. This translates into CATSRGGRGQSDNEQFF.

CDR3 sequence (DNA): TGTGCCAGCAGCCAAGATCGAGGGGTTGTGAACACTGAAGCTTTCTTT. Translation: CASSQDRGVVNTEAFF. This rearrangement joins TRBV14 to TRBJ1-1, with a possible D match to TRBD1 (5 bases). The CDR3 length is 16 residues. The V gene lost 0 bases and the J gene lost 0 bases, with 11 bases spanning the gap. Germline loops: CDR1 SGHDN, CDR2 FVKESK. Full variable domain (outside the CDR3, taken from reference TRBV14 and TRBJ1-1): EAGVTQFPSHSVIEKGQTVTLRCDPISGHDNLYWYRRVMGKEIKFLLHFVKESKQDESGMPNNRFLAERTGGTYSTLKVQPAELEDSGVYFCASSQDRGVVNTEAFFGQGTRLTVV.

This chain connects TRBV5-5 to TRBJ2-1; 11 nucleotides line up with TRBD2. Germline V gene sequence: CDR1 SGHKS, CDR2 YYEKEE (reference sequence). The CDR3 covers 15 residues. J was trimmed by 3 bases and V by 4 bases; bases with no gene match: 3. The CDR3 region has the DNA TGTGCCAGCAGCCGCGGACTAGCGGGCTACAATGAGCAGTTCTTC. Its protein product is CASSRGLAGYNEQFF.

The rearrangement uses TRBV2 and TRBJ1-5; the D is unclear. Germline CDR1 and CDR2: SNHLY and FYNNEI. There are 14 residues in the CDR3. The V end was cut by 4 bases, the J end by 3 bases, with 10 bases between. This CDR3 is CASSAHRDNQPQHF. CDR3 sequence (DNA): TGTGCCAGCAGTGCCCACCGGGACAATCAGCCCCAGCATTTT. The variable domain in full, completed from reference TRBV2 and TRBJ1-5, reads EPEVTQTPSHQVTQMGQEVILRCVPISNHLYFYWYRQILGQKVEFLVSFYNNEISEKSEIFDDQFSVERPDGSNFTLKIRSTKLEDSAMYFCASSAHRDNQPQHFGDGTRLSIL.

This chain's CDR3 is CATLATSTDTQYF. CDR3 nucleotides: TGTGCCACTCTAGCGACTAGCACAGATACGCAGTATTTT. V and J are TRBV10-3 and TRBJ2-3; perhaps TRBD2 as D (6 bases). Trimming removed 10 bases at V and 0 bases at J, with 11 bases between. The CDR3 length is 13 residues. Germline CDR1 and CDR2: ENHRY and SYGVKD.

V gene TRBV18 combines with J gene TRBJ2-3, with D tentatively TRBD1 (5 bases). The V gene lost 1 base and the J gene lost 4 bases, with 12 bases spanning the gap. CDR3 length: 15 residues. Per the germline V gene, CDR1 is KGHSH and CDR2 is LQKENI. CDR3 protein: CASSPRAGWSDTQYF. CDR3 DNA: TGTGCCAGCTCACCACGGGCAGGGTGGTCAGATACGCAGTATTTT.

The chain has TRBV29-1 and TRBJ2-3; TRBD2 agrees at 7 bases. CDR3 length equals 14 residues. With V trimmed by 4 bases and J by 1 base, 5 bases remained unmatched. Looked up from germline, CDR1 is SQVTM and CDR2 is ANQGSEA. The CDR3 loop is CSVVMAGGTDTQYF. CDR3 DNA: TGCAGCGTTGTAATGGCGGGAGGCACAGATACGCAGTATTTT.